The entry below gives a single T cell receptor beta chain sequence along with its context. In the same sample, other DNA sequences code for this CDR3. These data are taken from a study of blood T cell repertoires in COVID-19. Background on the study: Nucleic acid was either cDNA or gDNA, and it came from T cells, B-cell-depleted T cells, or PBMCs.

Germline loops: CDR1 GTSNPN, CDR2 SVGIG (reference sequence). V lost 0 bases and J lost 0, with 5 bases in between. This CDR3 region has 13 residues. The method was immunoSEQ multiplex PCR; TCRdb's version includes in-frame clones alone and lacks a portion of them. The sample consists of some 370,000 clones, over 80% of them appearing once. This TCR derives from a woman in her fifties or sixties who had recovered from COVID-19. The V and J genes are TRBV30 and TRBJ1-1; D unresolved. Specimen: PBMCs or T cells enriched from blood (not recorded which). CDR3 protein: CAWSVQMNTEAFF. CDR3 nucleotides: TGTGCCTGGAGTGTTCAGATGAACACTGAAGCTTTCTTT.